Each of the 17 T cell receptor beta chains below was sequenced from the same sample in a study of T cells in Graves' hyperthyroidism and ophthalmopathy (dated by TCRdb to the late 2010s). The library was made by multiplex PCR. TCRdb shows the sequencer as Illumina HiSeq 2000. TCR beta CDR3 regions were amplified from RNA transcripts. The TCR CDR3 was subjected to a first round of RT-PCR using the HTBI primer set and the Qiagen OneStep RT-PCR kit. Using fastp at Q25 and MiXCR, TCRdb reprocessed the public reads and kept productive beta chains. Entries that share a CDR3 protein sequence are merged under the most common genes and DNA. The sample has 500,000 to 600,000 distinct CDR3 sequences on record, approximately 44% of them singletons. The ten largest clones add up to around 8% of the sample. The sequencing input was peripheral blood or thyroid tissue (not recorded which). The origin of the receptors is a woman under 30 with Graves' hyperthyroidism.

The genes are TRBV29-1 and TRBJ2-7; 14 nucleotides agree with TRBD2. There are 13 residues in the CDR3. V was clipped by 4 bases and J by 11 bases; unmatched bases: 7. The germline V gene encodes CDR1 SQVTM and CDR2 ANQGSEA. The CDR3: CSVGGLAGVSEYF. CDR3 sequence (DNA): TGCAGCGTTGGGGGACTAGCGGGAGTAAGTGAGTACTTC.

This clonotype was recorded only once. The V call is TRBV7-8, the J call TRBJ2-7; the match to TRBD1 covers 10 bases. Germline values: CDR1 SGHVS, CDR2 FQNEAQ. CDR3 length: 16 amino acids. Trimming cost V 5 bases and J 1 base; bases outside gene matches: 8. CDR3 in DNA: TGTGCCAGCAGCCAAAGGGGACAGGGGAGGTCCTACGAGCAGTACTTC. This codes for CASSQRGQGRSYEQYF.

Many counts were recorded for this clonotype. The chain links TRBV19 to TRBJ1-1, with D tentatively TRBD1 (5 bases). Germline-derived CDR1 and CDR2 are LNHDA and SQIVND (reference sequence). Trimming pared 3 bases from V and 1 base from J, leaving 9 bases between. The CDR3 length is 14 residues. The CDR3 loop reads CASSILRANTEAFF. The CDR3 bases are TGTGCCAGTAGTATTCTCAGGGCGAACACTGAAGCTTTCTTT.

This clonotype was seen at least ten times. V is TRBV10-3 and J is TRBJ2-7, with TRBD1 identical over 10 bases. V dropped 3 bases and J dropped 5; count of bases not matched to a gene: 4. This CDR3 has 14 residues. Germline V gene data show CDR1 as ENHRY and CDR2 as SYGVKD. CDR3 residues: CAISDGQGGNEQYF. The CDR3, as DNA: TGTGCCATCAGTGATGGACAGGGGGGAAACGAGCAGTACTTC.

This clonotype was counted ten times or more. This chain links TRBV13 with TRBJ2-7; TRBD2 matches at 9 bases. J gave up 4 bases and V 7 bases, and 5 bases lay outside the gene matches. The CDR3 runs 13 residues. Germline V gene sequence: CDR1 PRHDT, CDR2 FYEKMQ (reference sequence). The CDR3: CASNSGSKYEQYF. The CDR3, as DNA: TGTGCCAGCAATAGCGGGAGTAAGTACGAGCAGTACTTC. The variable domain in full, with the rest retrieved from reference TRBV13 and TRBJ2-7, is AAGVIQSPRHLIKEKRETATLKCYPIPRHDTVYWYQQGPGQDPQFLISFYEKMQSDKGSIPDRFSAQQFSDYHSELNMSSLELGDSALYFCASNSGSKYEQYFGPGTRLTVT.

This clonotype has at least ten counts. The V call is TRBV5-1, the J call TRBJ1-5; D perhaps matches TRBD1 (6 bases). Trimming shortened V by 4 bases and J by 7 bases, and 12 bases separated the two germline ends. CDR1 and CDR2 from the germline V gene are SGHRS and YFSETQ. The CDR3 totals 13 residues. CDR3 DNA sequence: TGCGCCAGCAGCGCAACAGGGACCCAGCCCCAGCATTTT. Protein sequence: CASSATGTQPQHF.

The chain's CDR3 is CASSQWGSNTGELFF. DNA of the CDR3: TGTGCCAGCAGCCAATGGGGATCGAACACCGGGGAGCTGTTTTTT. V usage is TRBV3-1 and J usage is TRBJ2-2; D ambiguous. This CDR3 has 15 residues. Trimming pared 2 bases from V and 0 bases from J, leaving 7 bases between. Germline V lookup: CDR1 LGHDT, CDR2 YNNKEL (reference sequence).

The chain is built from TRBV20-1 and TRBJ1-1, with D unresolved. Germline assignment: CDR1 DFQATT and CDR2 SNEGSKA (reference sequence). Trimming left V 5 bases short and J 4 bases short, with 11 bases between. This CDR3 comprises 12 residues. The CDR3 DNA sequence: TGCAGTGCTTACCGGGGTGTCACTGAAGCTTTCTTT. Encoded protein: CSAYRGVTEAFF.

Only one count was recorded for this clonotype. The chain links TRBV15 to TRBJ2-7; 9 bases are a match to TRBD2. V lost 6 bases, J lost 3 bases, and 3 bases stayed unmatched. Germline CDR1 and CDR2: LNHNV and YYDKDF (reference sequence). This CDR3 is 13 amino acids long. In DNA, the CDR3 is TGTGCCACCAGGGGACTAGCAGACTACGAGCAGTACTTC. The encoded protein is CATRGLADYEQYF.

About this clonotype itself: Germline and junction disagree at one end, which may indicate a read error. The V call is TRBV10-3, the J call TRBJ1-5, with no clear D. This CDR3 has 13 amino acids. CDR1 is ENHRY, CDR2 SYGVKD, per germline. CDR3 sequence: CAIRESLGQPQHF. As DNA, the CDR3 is TGTGCCATCAGAGAGTCGTTGGGTCAGCCCCAGCATTTT.

The chain has TRBV10-3 and TRBJ1-1; 10 nucleotides match TRBD1. From germline, CDR1 is ENHRY and CDR2 SYGVKD. The J segment lost 4 bases and the V segment lost 1 base, leaving 6 bases of the junction unmatched. The CDR3 runs to 16 residues. CDR3 in DNA: TGTGCCATCAGTGAGTTCTGGACAGGGGGAAGCACTGAAGCTTTCTTT. Translated, it gives CAISEFWTGGSTEAFF.

The rearrangement uses TRBV29-1 and TRBJ2-7; 9 nucleotides align to TRBD1. Germline CDR1 SQVTM, CDR2 ANQGSEA. The CDR3 spans 13 residues. V was clipped by 2 bases and J by 3 bases; unmatched bases: 2. DNA of the CDR3: TGCAGCGTTGAAACAGGGGGCTTCTACGAGCAGTACTTC. It encodes CSVETGGFYEQYF.

This chain joins TRBV20-1 and TRBJ2-7, with TRBD2 matching over 10 bases. Germline CDR1 and CDR2: DFQATT and SNEGSKA (reference sequence). The CDR3 totals 12 residues. CDR3 residues: CRATSGLDEQYF. The CDR3 DNA follows: TGCAGGGCGACTAGCGGGCTCGACGAGCAGTACTTC.

This rearrangement joins TRBV25-1 to TRBJ2-1; 11 nucleotides agree with TRBD1. The CDR3 length is 19 residues. Trimming at V came to 3 bases and at J to 9 bases, leaving 19 bases not matched to a gene. Germline V gene lookup returns CDR1 MGHDK and CDR2 SYGVNS. CDR3 nucleotide sequence: TGTGCCAGCAGTGATCCCGGACAGGGGGCGGAGGGTAAGTGGAGTGAGCAGTTCTTC. Translating it yields CASSDPGQGAEGKWSEQFF.

This chain joins TRBV29-1 and TRBJ2-2, with 7 positions matching TRBD1. Germline trimming cut 7 bases from V and 8 bases from J; bases unmatched to any gene: 10. The length of the CDR3 is 13 residues. Germline CDR1 reads SQVTM; CDR2 reads ANQGSEA. CDR3 nucleotide sequence: TGCAGCGCTCGGGACAGTTCGTGGGGGGAGCTGTTTTTT. This codes for CSARDSSWGELFF.

As to this clonotype: The junction departs from germline at one end; a sequencing error may be responsible. The rearrangement uses TRBV7-2 and TRBJ2-3; 8 bases agree with TRBD2. The V gene's germline CDR1 is SGHTA and CDR2 FQGNSA. This CDR3 has 15 residues. CDR3 sequence: CASSFSSGNTDTQYF. The DNA for the CDR3 is TGCGCCAGCAGCTTCAGTAGCGGGAACACAGATACGCAGTATTTT.

The chain links TRBV6-2 or TRBV6-3 to TRBJ1-2; D may be TRBD1 (6 bases). Germline CDR1 is MNHEY and CDR2 is SVGEGT. The CDR3 runs 13 residues. V lost 1 base and J 5 bases, leaving 8 bases between the germline ends. CDR3 in amino acids: CASSYYREYGYTF. CDR3 nucleotide sequence: TGTGCCAGCAGTTACTACAGGGAATATGGCTACACCTTC.